This TCR beta chain was identified in a study of T cell changes during pregnancy in multiple sclerosis. Generated by immunoSEQ multiplex PCR, the TCRdb table keeps only in-frame clones and is missing some. The repertoire holds about 73,000 clones, with roughly 90% as singletons. CDR1 is SGHTA, CDR2 FQGNSA, per germline. The CDR3 loop spans 14 amino acids. V lost 1 base to trimming and J lost 6 bases, with 10 bases between them. The chain has TRBV7-2 and TRBJ1-5, with D perhaps TRBD1 (6 bases). This receptor was obtained from a female donor in good health, enrolled as a control in a pregnancy study. The sample consisted of peripheral blood, taken after pregnancy. The CDR3 region is CASSLDTGSQPQHF. The DNA of the CDR3 is TGTGCCAGCAGCTTAGATACAGGGTCTCAGCCCCAGCATTTT.